Listed below are T cell receptor beta chains from one sample, sequenced in a study of blood T cell repertoires in COVID-19. TCRdb's table, derived via immunoSEQ multiplex PCR, lists solely in-frame clones and lacks some. The sample consists of 100,000 to 150,000 clones, over 75% of them appearing once. Sequencing was carried out using peripheral blood. All receptors come from a man between 40 and 49 years old with active or convalescent COVID-19. CDR3s include the opening cysteine and the closing phenylalanine or tryptophan. A D gene is named only where the DNA matches it firmly.

J: TRBJ2-4
D: .
V: TRBV7-9
CDR3: CASSLDQGMEYF

J: TRBJ1-2
D: TRBD1
V: TRBV28
CDR3: CASSHDDRDSFGYTF

J: TRBJ2-3
D: TRBD2
V: TRBV7-3
CDR3: CASSSGLEVDTQYF

J: TRBJ2-1
D: .
V: TRBV18
CDR3: CASSADEQFF

J: TRBJ1-2
D: .
V: TRBV10-2
CDR3: CASSNEGVGGYTF

J: TRBJ1-5
D: .
V: TRBV9
CDR3: CASSVEGSEQPQHF

J: TRBJ2-2
D: TRBD2
V: TRBV5-5
CDR3: CASSLAGGTGELFF

J: TRBJ2-1
D: TRBD2
V: TRBV4-1
CDR3: CASSQGSGGKYNEQFF

J: TRBJ2-1
D: .
V: TRBV3-1/TRBV3-2
CDR3: CASSPGAGPNEQFF

J: TRBJ1-5
D: TRBD1
V: TRBV6-5
CDR3: CASSDTGGANQPQHF

J: TRBJ2-7
D: .
V: TRBV2
CDR3: CASRNFQGWQGYEQYF

J: TRBJ1-2
D: .
V: TRBV14
CDR3: CASALGGGNYGYTF

J: TRBJ2-7
D: .
V: TRBV18
CDR3: CASSPPEQGNYEQYF

J: TRBJ2-1
D: .
V: TRBV9
CDR3: CASRETGSNEQFF

J: TRBJ1-1
D: .
V: TRBV10-3
CDR3: CAISESASLGGGTEAFF

J: TRBJ2-1
D: TRBD1
V: TRBV19
CDR3: CASRLQGASYNEQFF

J: TRBJ1-2
D: TRBD1
V: TRBV6-1
CDR3: CASSERGQGRANYGYTF

J: TRBJ1-1
D: .
V: TRBV29-1
CDR3: CSVATGSTNTEAFF

J: TRBJ1-2
D: .
V: TRBV6-5
CDR3: CATPPGERYGYTF

J: TRBJ2-7
D: TRBD1
V: TRBV7-2
CDR3: CASSPRDRETGEQYF

J: TRBJ1-2
D: .
V: TRBV4-2
CDR3: CASTRGGNNYGYTF

J: TRBJ2-7
D: .
V: TRBV12-3/TRBV12-4
CDR3: CASSSGLYEQYF

J: TRBJ1-4
D: .
V: TRBV11-2
CDR3: CASSTGVSGSATNEKLFF

J: TRBJ2-1
D: TRBD1
V: TRBV9
CDR3: CASSERTGANEQFF

J: TRBJ2-1
D: .
V: TRBV27
CDR3: CASGLGLTKGYNEQFF

J: TRBJ1-4
D: TRBD1
V: TRBV27
CDR3: CASSLRRQGAEKLFF

J: TRBJ1-6
D: TRBD1
V: TRBV11-2
CDR3: CASSLDRGNSPLHF

J: TRBJ2-7
D: .
V: TRBV6-2/TRBV6-3
CDR3: CASSYLGPYEQYF

J: TRBJ1-1
D: .
V: TRBV7-9
CDR3: CASSLGTVNTEAFF

J: TRBJ1-4
D: .
V: TRBV19
CDR3: CASSGRQPNEKLFF

J: TRBJ1-1
D: TRBD1
V: TRBV29-1
CDR3: CSSRDRGNTEAFF

J: TRBJ1-1
D: .
V: TRBV19
CDR3: CAGGVRGLNTEAFF

J: TRBJ2-5
D: .
V: TRBV5-4
CDR3: CASSLSGGKETQYF

J: TRBJ1-5
D: .
V: TRBV4-3
CDR3: CASSQDRLNQPQHF

J: TRBJ2-5
D: TRBD1
V: TRBV28
CDR3: CASPPRPGQGPEETQYF

J: TRBJ2-3
D: .
V: TRBV10-3
CDR3: CAISEDSFTDTQYF

J: TRBJ2-1
D: TRBD2
V: TRBV7-9
CDR3: CASSISSGLYNEQFF

J: TRBJ2-2
D: .
V: TRBV12-5
CDR3: CASGLGTDSWSTGELFF

J: TRBJ2-7
D: .
V: TRBV2
CDR3: CAGAKSYEQYF

J: TRBJ2-1
D: .
V: TRBV9
CDR3: CASSNRQSEQFF

J: TRBJ1-4
D: .
V: TRBV7-2
CDR3: CASRGGGGLNEKLFF

J: TRBJ2-7
D: .
V: TRBV7-2
CDR3: CASSSLLNDRSSSYEQYF

J: TRBJ1-3
D: .
V: TRBV23-1
CDR3: CASSQSGGAPRNTIYF

J: TRBJ2-5
D: TRBD2
V: TRBV18
CDR3: CASSPPSSGVGETQYF

J: TRBJ2-2
D: TRBD1
V: TRBV6-4
CDR3: CASSRDSRGELFF

J: TRBJ2-1
D: .
V: TRBV2
CDR3: CASSEDTPPNEQFF

J: TRBJ1-2
D: TRBD1
V: TRBV6-5
CDR3: CASIYGTENGYTF

J: TRBJ1-2
D: TRBD1
V: TRBV19
CDR3: CASSIGWTGANYGYTF

J: TRBJ2-5
D: TRBD2
V: TRBV4-2
CDR3: CASSQDGGGTWETQYF

J: TRBJ2-1
D: TRBD2
V: TRBV10-3
CDR3: CAISEASGGSYNEQFF

J: TRBJ2-1
D: .
V: TRBV7-3
CDR3: CASSLGASDLKFF